The sequence of this T cell receptor beta chain was determined in a study of T cells in Graves' hyperthyroidism and ophthalmopathy. Study in general: The blood sample was taken at first diagnosis, before treatment began. Study findings and constraints: Among thyroid clonotypes expanded above 0.001, most also appeared in blood.

Lactation, pregnancy, other autoimmune disease or uncontrolled infection excluded patients. On the basis of clinical symptoms, serum thyroxine and TRAb, thyroid ultrasound and orbital computed tomography, diagnoses were made. V lost 5 bases and J 5 bases, leaving 15 bases between the germline ends. Germline CDR1 is PRHDT and CDR2 is FYEKMQ (reference sequence). CDR3 length: 15 amino acids. What was amplified from RNA transcripts were TCR beta CDR3 regions. With the HTBI primer set, the TCR CDR3 went through a first round of RT-PCR. MiXCR was run by TCRdb on the multiplex PCR reads, yielding one entry per CDR3 protein. Found here are 470,000 or so distinct CDR3 sequences, under 25% of them singletons; the top ten hold more than 25%. This clonotype was detected a few times. Its target is not known.

Sequencing was performed on blood. The chain employs TRBV13 and TRBJ2-2, with D uncertain. The TCR comes from a man aged 18 to 30 with Graves' hyperthyroidism. CDR3 nucleotides: TGTGCCAGCAGCCCCATTTCGTGGGGTACCGGGGAGCTGTTTTTT. Translation gives CASSPISWGTGELFF. The variable domain in full, completed from reference TRBV13 and TRBJ2-2, reads AAGVIQSPRHLIKEKRETATLKCYPIPRHDTVYWYQQGPGQDPQFLISFYEKMQSDKGSIPDRFSAQQFSDYHSELNMSSLELGDSALYFCASSPISWGTGELFFGEGSRLTVL.